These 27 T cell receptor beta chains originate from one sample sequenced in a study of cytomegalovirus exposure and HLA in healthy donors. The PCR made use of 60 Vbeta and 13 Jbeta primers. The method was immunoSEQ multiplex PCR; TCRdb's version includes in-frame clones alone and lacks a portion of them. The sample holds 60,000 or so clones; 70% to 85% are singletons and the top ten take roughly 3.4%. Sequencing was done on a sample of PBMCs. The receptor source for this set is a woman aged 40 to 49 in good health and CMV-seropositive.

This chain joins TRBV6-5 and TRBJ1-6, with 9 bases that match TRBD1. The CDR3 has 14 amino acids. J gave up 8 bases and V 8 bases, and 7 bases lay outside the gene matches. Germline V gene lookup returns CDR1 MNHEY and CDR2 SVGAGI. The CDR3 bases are TGTGCCAGCCGAGGACAGGGGCTTCATTCACCCCTCCACTTT. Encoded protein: CASRGQGLHSPLHF.

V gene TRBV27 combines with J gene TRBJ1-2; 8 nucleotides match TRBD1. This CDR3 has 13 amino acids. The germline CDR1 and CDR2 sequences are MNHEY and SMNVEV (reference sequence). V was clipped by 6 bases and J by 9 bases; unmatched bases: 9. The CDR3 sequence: CASRLDRAMRYTF. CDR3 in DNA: TGTGCCAGCAGATTGGACAGGGCTATGCGCTACACCTTC.

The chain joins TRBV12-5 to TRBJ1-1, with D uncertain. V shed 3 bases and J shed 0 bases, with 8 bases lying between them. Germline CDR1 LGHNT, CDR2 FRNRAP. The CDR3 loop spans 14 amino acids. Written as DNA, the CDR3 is TGTGCTAGTGGTTTTCCGGTTCTGAACACTGAAGCTTTCTTT. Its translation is CASGFPVLNTEAFF.

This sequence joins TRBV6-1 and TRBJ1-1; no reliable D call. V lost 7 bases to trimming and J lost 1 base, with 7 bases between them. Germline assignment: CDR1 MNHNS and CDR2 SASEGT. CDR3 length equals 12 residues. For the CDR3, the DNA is TGTGCCAGCATAGAGCAGAACACTGAAGCTTTCTTT. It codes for CASIEQNTEAFF.

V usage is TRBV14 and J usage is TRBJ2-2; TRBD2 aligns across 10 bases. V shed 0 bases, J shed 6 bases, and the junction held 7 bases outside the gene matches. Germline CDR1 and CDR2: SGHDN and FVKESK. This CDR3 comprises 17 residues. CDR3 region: CASSQDGAGGPSGELFF. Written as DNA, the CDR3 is TGTGCCAGCAGCCAAGATGGAGCGGGGGGGCCGTCCGGGGAGCTGTTTTTT.

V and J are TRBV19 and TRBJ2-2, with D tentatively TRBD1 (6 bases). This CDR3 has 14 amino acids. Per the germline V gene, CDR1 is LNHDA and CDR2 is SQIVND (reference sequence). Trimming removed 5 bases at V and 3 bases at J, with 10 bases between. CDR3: CASSQQGHTGELFF. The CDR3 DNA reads TGTGCCAGTAGTCAGCAGGGGCACACCGGGGAGCTGTTTTTT.

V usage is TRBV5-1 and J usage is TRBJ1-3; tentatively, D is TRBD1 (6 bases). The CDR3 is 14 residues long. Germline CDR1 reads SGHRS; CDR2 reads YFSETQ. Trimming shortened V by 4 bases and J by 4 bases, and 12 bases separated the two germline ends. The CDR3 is CASSTGTKGNTIYF. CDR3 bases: TGCGCCAGCAGCACAGGGACGAAGGGAAACACCATATATTTT.

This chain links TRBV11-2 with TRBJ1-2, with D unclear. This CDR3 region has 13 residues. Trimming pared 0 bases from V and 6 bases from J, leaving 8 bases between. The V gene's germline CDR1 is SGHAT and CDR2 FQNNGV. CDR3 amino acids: CASSLESGNGYTF. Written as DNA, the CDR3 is TGTGCCAGCAGCTTAGAGTCGGGGAATGGCTACACCTTC.

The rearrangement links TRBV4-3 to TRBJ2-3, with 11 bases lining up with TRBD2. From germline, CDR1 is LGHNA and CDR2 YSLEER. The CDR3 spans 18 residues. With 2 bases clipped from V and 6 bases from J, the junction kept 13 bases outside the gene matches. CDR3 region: CASSQSAPIAGGRDTQYF. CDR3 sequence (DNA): TGCGCCAGCAGCCAATCGGCTCCAATAGCGGGGGGGCGGGATACGCAGTATTTT.

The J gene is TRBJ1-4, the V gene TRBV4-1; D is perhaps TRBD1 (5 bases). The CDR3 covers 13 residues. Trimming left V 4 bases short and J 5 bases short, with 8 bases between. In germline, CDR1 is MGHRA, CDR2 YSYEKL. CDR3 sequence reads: CASSPGQNEKLFF. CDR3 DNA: TGCGCCAGCAGCCCCGGACAAAATGAAAAACTGTTTTTT.

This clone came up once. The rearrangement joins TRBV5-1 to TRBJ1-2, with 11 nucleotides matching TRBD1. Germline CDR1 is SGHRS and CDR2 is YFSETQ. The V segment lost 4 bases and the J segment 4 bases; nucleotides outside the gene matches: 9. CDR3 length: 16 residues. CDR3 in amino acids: CASSPWTGGASYGYTF. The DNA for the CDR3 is TGCGCCAGCAGCCCTTGGACAGGGGGCGCCTCCTATGGCTACACCTTC.

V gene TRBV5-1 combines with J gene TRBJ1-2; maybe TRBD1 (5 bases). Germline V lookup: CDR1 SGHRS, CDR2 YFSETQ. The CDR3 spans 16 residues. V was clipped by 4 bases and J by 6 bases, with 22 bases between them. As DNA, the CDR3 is TGCGCCAGCAGCCGCATCGGGACCGCCGGGGGAGATGGCTACACCTTC. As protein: CASSRIGTAGGDGYTF.

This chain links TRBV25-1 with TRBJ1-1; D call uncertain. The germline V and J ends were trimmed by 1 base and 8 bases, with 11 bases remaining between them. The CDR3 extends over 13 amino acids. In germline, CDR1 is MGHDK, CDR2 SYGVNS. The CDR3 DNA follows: TGTGCCAGCAGTGAATTAGCGAGGCAGGAAGCTTTCTTT. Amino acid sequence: CASSELARQEAFF. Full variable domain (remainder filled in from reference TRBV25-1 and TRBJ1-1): EADIYQTPRYLVIGTGKKITLECSQTMGHDKMYWYQQDPGMELHLIHYSYGVNSTEKGDLSSESTVSRIRTEHFPLTLESARPSHTSQYLCASSELARQEAFFGQGTRLTVV.

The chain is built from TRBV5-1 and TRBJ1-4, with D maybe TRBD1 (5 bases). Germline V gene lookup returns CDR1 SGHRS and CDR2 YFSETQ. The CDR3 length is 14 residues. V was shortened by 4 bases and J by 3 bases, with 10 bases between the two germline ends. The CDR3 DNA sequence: TGCGCCAGCAGCGTCCCGGGGGCTAATGAAAAACTGTTTTTT. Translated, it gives CASSVPGANEKLFF.

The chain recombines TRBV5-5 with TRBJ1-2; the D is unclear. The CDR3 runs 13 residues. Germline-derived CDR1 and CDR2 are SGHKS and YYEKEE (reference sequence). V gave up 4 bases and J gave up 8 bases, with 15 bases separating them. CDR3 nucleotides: TGTGCCAGCAGCCTACGGCGCGGTGGGGGCTACACCTTC. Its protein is CASSLRRGGGYTF.

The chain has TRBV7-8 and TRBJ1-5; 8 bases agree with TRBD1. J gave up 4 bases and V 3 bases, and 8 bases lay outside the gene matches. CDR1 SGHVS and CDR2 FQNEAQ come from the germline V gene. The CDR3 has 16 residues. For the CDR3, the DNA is TGTGCCAGCAGCTTCCGGCGGACAGGGATAAATCAGCCCCAGCATTTT. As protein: CASSFRRTGINQPQHF. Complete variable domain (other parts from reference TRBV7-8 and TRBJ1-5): GAGVSQSPRYKVAKRGQDVALRCDPISGHVSLFWYQQALGQGPEFLTYFQNEAQLDKSGLPSDRFFAERPEGSVSTLKIQRTQQEDSAVYLCASSFRRTGINQPQHFGDGTRLSIL.

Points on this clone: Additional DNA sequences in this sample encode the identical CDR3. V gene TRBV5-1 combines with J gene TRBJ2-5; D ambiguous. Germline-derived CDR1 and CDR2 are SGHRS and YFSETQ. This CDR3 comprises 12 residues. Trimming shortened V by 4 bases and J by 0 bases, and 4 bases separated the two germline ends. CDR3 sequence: CASSPNQETQYF. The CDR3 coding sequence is TGCGCCAGCAGCCCCAACCAAGAGACCCAGTACTTC.

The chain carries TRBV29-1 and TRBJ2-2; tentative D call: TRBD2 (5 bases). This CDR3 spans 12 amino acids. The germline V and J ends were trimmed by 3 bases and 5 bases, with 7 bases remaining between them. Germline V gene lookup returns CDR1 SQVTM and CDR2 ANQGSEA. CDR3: CSVEGGTGELFF. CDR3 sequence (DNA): TGCAGCGTTGAGGGCGGGACCGGGGAGCTGTTTTTT.

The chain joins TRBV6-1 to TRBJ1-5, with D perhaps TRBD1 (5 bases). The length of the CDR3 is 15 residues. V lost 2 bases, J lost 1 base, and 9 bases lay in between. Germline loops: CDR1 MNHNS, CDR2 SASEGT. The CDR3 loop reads CASSEMGLSNQPQHF. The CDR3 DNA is TGTGCCAGCAGTGAAATGGGACTCAGCAATCAGCCCCAGCATTTT.

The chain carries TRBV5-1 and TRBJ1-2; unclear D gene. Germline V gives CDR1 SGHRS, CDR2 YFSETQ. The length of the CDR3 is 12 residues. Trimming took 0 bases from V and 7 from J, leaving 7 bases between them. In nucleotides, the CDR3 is TGCGCCAGCAGCTTGGAGAGCGGTGGCTACACCTTC. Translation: CASSLESGGYTF.

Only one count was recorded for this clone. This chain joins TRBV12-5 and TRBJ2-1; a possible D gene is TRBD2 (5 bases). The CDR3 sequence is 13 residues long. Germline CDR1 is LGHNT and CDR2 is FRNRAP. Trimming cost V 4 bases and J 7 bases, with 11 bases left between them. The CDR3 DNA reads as TGTGCTAGTGGTTCAACCGGGGTAAATGAGCAGTTCTTC. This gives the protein CASGSTGVNEQFF.

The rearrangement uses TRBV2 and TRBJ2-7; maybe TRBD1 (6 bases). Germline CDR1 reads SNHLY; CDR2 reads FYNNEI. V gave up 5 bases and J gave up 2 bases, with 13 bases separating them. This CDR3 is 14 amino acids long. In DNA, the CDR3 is TGTGCCAGCAGTCGGGACAATAGGGCCTACGAGCAGTACTTC. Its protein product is CASSRDNRAYEQYF.

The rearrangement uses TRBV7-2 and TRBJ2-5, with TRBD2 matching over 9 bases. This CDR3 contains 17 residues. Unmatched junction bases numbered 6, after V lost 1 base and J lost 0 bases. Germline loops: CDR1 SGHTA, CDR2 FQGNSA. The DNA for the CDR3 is TGTGCCAGCAGCTTAGTCAGGGCTAGCGGGGACCAAGAGACCCAGTACTTC. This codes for CASSLVRASGDQETQYF.

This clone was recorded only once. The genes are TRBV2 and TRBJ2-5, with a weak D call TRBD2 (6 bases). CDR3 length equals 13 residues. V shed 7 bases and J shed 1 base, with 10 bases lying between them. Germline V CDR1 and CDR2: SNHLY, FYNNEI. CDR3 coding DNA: TGTGCCAGCACGGAGGGGCTCCAAGAGACCCAGTACTTC. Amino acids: CASTEGLQETQYF. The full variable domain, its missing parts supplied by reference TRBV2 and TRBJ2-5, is EPEVTQTPSHQVTQMGQEVILRCVPISNHLYFYWYRQILGQKVEFLVSFYNNEISEKSEIFDDQFSVERPDGSNFTLKIRSTKLEDSAMYFCASTEGLQETQYFGPGTRLLVL.

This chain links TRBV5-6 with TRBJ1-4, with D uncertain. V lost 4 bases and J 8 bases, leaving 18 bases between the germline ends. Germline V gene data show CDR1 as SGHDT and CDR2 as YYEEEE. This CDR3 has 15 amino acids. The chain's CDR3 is CASSLVGPQHEKLFF. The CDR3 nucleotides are TGTGCCAGCAGCCTAGTGGGTCCTCAACACGAAAAACTGTTTTTT.

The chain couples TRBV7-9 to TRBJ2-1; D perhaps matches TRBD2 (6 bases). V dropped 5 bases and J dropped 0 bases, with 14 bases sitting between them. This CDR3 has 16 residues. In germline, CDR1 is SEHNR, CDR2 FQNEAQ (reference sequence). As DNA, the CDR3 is TGTGCCAGCAGCGCTCTAGCGACTCGCTCCTACAATGAGCAGTTCTTC. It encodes CASSALATRSYNEQFF.

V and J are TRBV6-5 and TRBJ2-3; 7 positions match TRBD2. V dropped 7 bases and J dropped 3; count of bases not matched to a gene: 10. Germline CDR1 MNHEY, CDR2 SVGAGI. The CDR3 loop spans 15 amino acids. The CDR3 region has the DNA TGTGCCAGCACCTCCAAGGGACTACGGACAGATACGCAGTATTTT. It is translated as CASTSKGLRTDTQYF.